The 3 T cell receptor beta chains below were found in one sample sequenced in a study of T-cell reconstitution after alpha-beta-depleted transplantation in children. A TCRbeta library incorporating unique molecular identifiers was prepared. TCRdb reanalysed the PCR reads using MiXCR and keeps one entry per CDR3 protein. This repertoire shows some 840,000 distinct CDR3 sequences, approximately 15% found once; its top ten account for under 6%. The starting material was PBMCs, mostly from graft donor cells, obtained 360 days after TCRalphabeta/CD19-depleted stem cell transplant. The receptors come from a male patient between 5 and 17 years old who had a stem cell transplant for acute lymphoblastic leukemia, so the T cells may come from the graft donor.

This clonotype was found once. The rearrangement uses TRBV3-1 and TRBJ2-3; the D is unclear. CDR3 length: 16 residues. Trimming shortened V by 5 bases and J by 2 bases, and 17 bases separated the two germline ends. Germline CDR1 and CDR2: LGHDT and YNNKEL (reference sequence). CDR3: CASSFQKTVYTDTQYF. The CDR3 DNA reads TGTGCCAGCAGCTTCCAAAAGACGGTTTACACAGATACGCAGTATTTT.

The rearrangement joins TRBV4-1 to TRBJ2-1, with 9 bases that match TRBD2. Germline CDR1 and CDR2: MGHRA and YSYEKL. The CDR3 contains 14 residues. Germline trimming cut 6 bases from V and 5 bases from J; bases unmatched to any gene: 5. Here the CDR3 reads CASRFLAGHNEQFF. DNA of the CDR3: TGCGCCAGCAGGTTTCTAGCGGGACACAATGAGCAGTTCTTC.

This chain connects TRBV12-3 or TRBV12-4 to TRBJ2-1, with TRBD2 identical over 7 bases. CDR3 length: 15 amino acids. Trimming cost V 1 base and J 6 bases; bases outside gene matches: 6. The CDR3 DNA reads TGTGCCAGCAGTTTAGGGCTCTGGGGGGGCAATGAGCAGTTCTTC. Residues: CASSLGLWGGNEQFF.